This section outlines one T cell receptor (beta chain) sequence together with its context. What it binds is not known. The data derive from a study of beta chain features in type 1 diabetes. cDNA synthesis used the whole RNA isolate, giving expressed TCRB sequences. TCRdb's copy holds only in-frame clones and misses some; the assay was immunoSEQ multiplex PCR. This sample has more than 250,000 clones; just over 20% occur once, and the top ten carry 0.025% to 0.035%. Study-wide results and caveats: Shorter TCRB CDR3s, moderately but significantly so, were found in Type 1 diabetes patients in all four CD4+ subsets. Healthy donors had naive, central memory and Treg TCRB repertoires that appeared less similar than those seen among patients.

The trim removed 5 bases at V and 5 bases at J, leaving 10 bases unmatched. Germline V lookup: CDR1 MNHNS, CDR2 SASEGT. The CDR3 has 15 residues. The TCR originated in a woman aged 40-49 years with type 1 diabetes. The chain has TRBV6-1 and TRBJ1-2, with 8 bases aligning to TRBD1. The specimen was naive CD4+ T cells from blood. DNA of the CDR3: TGTGCCAGCAGTCGTCCGCTGACAGGGGATTATGGCTACACCTTC. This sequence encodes CASSRPLTGDYGYTF.